The entry that follows covers one T cell receptor beta chain sequence. Its specificity is not known. MiXCR was run by TCRdb on the RT-PCR reads, yielding one entry per CDR3 protein. The table lists hundreds of thousands of distinct CDR3 sequences, approximately 7.6% of them singletons. This specimen belongs to a study of response to subunit inactivated influenza vaccine. Study-level findings and limits: Seasonal influenza vaccination, on each occasion, was suggested by the authors to recruit few new T cells.

V shed 6 bases and J shed 9 bases, with 14 bases lying between them. The CDR3 is 13 residues long. This sequence originates from a man aged 45-69 years who received an inactivated influenza vaccine. The chain is built from TRBV12-3 or TRBV12-4 and TRBJ1-4; TRBD1 might be the D (6 bases). The sample here was PBMCs from blood, taken approximately 25 months after vaccination. CDR3 coding DNA: TGTGCCAGCAGCGTAACAGGGACAAAAAAACTGTTTTTT. Protein sequence: CASSVTGTKKLFF.